A selection of T cell receptor beta chains follows, all from one sample in a study of shared clonotypes between healthy human individuals. Clones were read by immunoSEQ multiplex PCR, and TCRdb kept only the in-frame ones, dropping some. Of more than 1 million clones in the sample, about four fifths were seen once. The sequencing input was memory CD4+ T cells from PBMCs. The receptor source for this set is a man between 18 and 29 years old in good health. Some clones in this sample may be carry-over from other donors' samples. Both conserved end residues are trimmed from each CDR3. The D gene is left open where the match is weak.

d_call	v_call	j_call	cdr3_aa
TRBD2	TRBV9	TRBJ2-5	ASSVGLAGGPSETQY
-	TRBV12-5	TRBJ1-2	ASGSSGQRAPPTYGYT
TRBD1	TRBV5-1	TRBJ2-1	ASSFGTGSWGSYNEQF
TRBD1	TRBV6-6	TRBJ2-7	ASRRQGPREQY
-	TRBV9	TRBJ2-2	ATARRGTGELF
-	TRBV7-2	TRBJ1-5	ASSLGAVNSNQPQH
TRBD2	TRBV5-1	TRBJ2-1	ASSLVAGAANEQF
TRBD1	TRBV2	TRBJ2-3	ASSVGQGAQY
-	TRBV13	TRBJ2-7	ASSSNLANTYEQY
-	TRBV30	TRBJ1-5	AWSPGSNQPQH
-	TRBV30	TRBJ2-5	AWENGGRETQY
TRBD1	TRBV19	TRBJ1-2	ASSVRTGSHGYT
TRBD1	TRBV7-9	TRBJ2-7	ASSLTGDEQY
TRBD2	TRBV4-1	TRBJ2-3	ASSQAGLAVTDTQY
-	TRBV2	TRBJ1-1	ASSERVAPAF
-	TRBV28	TRBJ2-7	ASSSRVTFYEQY
-	TRBV28	TRBJ2-7	ASSLFDRNYEQY
TRBD2	TRBV9	TRBJ2-1	ASSVGVVSGRVVQF
-	TRBV2	TRBJ1-2	ASSEEGKGFGYT
TRBD1	TRBV6-5	TRBJ1-2	ASRGQGNYGYT
-	TRBV7-3	TRBJ2-1	ASSPGDYNEQF
-	TRBV10-3	TRBJ1-1	AISEARESDKTEAF
-	TRBV6-1	TRBJ1-5	ASSEQGRYQPQH
TRBD1	TRBV19	TRBJ1-5	ASSAGAGTGGPLNQPQH
TRBD2	TRBV29-1	TRBJ2-1	SVAPGLAGYNEQF
-	TRBV19	TRBJ2-7	ASSIVGGNFYEQY
-	TRBV5-5	TRBJ1-5	ASSLGPPRGNQPQH
-	TRBV14	TRBJ1-1	ASSREQGLLGFITEAF
TRBD2	TRBV7-3	TRBJ2-3	ASRAGGPTDTQY